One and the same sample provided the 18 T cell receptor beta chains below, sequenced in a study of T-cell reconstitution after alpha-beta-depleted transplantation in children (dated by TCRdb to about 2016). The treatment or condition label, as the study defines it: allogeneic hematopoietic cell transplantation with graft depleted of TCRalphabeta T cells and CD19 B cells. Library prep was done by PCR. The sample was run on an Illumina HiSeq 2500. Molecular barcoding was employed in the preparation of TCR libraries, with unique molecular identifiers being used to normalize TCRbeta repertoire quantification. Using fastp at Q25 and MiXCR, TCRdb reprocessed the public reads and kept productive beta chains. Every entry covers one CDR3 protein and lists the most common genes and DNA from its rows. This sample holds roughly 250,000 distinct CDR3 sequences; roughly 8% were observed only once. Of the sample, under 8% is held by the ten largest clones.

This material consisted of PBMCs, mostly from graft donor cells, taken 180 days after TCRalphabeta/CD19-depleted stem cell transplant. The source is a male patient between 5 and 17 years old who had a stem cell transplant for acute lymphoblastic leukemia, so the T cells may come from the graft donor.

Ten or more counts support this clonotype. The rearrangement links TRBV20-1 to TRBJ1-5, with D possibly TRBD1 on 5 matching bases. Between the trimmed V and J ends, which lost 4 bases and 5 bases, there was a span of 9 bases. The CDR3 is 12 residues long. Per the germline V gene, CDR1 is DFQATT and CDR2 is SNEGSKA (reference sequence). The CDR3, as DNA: TGCAGTGCTATCTCGGGGGATCAGCCCCAGCATTTT. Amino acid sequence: CSAISGDQPQHF.

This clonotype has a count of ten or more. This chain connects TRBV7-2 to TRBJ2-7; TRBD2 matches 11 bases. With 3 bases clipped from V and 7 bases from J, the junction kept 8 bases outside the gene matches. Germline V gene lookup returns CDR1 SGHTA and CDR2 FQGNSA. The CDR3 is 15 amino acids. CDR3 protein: CASSFRTSGGGEQYF. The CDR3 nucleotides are TGTGCCAGCAGCTTCAGAACTAGCGGGGGCGGGGAGCAGTACTTC.

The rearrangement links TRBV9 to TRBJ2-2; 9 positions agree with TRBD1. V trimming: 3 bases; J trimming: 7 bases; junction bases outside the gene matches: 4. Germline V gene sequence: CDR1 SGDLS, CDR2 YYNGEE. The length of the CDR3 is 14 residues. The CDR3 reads CASSEQGASGELFF. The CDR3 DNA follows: TGTGCCAGCAGCGAACAGGGGGCGAGCGGGGAGCTGTTTTTT.

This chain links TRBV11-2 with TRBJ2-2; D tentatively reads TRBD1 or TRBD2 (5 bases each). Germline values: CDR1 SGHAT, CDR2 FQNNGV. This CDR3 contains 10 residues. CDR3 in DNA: TGTGGAGAGGGGTCCGGGGAGCTGTTTTTT. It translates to CGEGSGELFF.

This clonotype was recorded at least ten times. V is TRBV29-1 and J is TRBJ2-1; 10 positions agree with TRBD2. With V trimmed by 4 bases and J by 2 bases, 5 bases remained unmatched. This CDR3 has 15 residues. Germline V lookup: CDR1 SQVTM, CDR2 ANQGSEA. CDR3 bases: TGCAGCGTTGTTCCTACTAGCGGGGCCTACAATGAGCAGTTCTTC. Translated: CSVVPTSGAYNEQFF.

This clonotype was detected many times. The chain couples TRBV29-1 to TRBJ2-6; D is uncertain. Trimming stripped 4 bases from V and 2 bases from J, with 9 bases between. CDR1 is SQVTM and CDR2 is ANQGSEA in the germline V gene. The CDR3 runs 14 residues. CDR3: CSVGQNTGANVLTF. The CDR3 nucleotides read TGCAGCGTTGGTCAGAATACTGGGGCCAACGTCCTGACTTTC.

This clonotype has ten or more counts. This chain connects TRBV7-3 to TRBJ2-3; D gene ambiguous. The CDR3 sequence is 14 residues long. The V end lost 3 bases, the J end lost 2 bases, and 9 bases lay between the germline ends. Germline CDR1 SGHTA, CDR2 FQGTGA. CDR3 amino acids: CASSFGSSTDTQYF. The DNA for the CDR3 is TGTGCCAGCAGCTTTGGGTCTTCCACAGATACGCAGTATTTT.

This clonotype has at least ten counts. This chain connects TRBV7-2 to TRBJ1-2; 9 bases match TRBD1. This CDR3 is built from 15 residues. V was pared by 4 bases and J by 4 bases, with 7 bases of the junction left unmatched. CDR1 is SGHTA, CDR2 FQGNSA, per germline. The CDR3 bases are TGTGCCAGCAGCTCCACAGGGGGCGGGGGCTATGGCTACACCTTC. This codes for CASSSTGGGGYGYTF.

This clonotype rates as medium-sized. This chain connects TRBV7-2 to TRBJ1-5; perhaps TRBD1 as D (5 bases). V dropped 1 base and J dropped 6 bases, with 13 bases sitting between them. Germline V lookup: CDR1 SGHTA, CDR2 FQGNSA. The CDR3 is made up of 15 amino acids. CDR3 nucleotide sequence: TGTGCCAGCAGCTTAGTCTCCCAGGGAGCTCAGCCCCAGCATTTT. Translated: CASSLVSQGAQPQHF.

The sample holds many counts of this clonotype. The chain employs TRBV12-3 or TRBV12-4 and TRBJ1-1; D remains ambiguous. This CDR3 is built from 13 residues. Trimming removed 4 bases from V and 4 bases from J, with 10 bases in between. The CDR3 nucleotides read TGTGCCAGCAGTTCACAGAGGACCACTGAAGCTTTCTTT. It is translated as CASSSQRTTEAFF.

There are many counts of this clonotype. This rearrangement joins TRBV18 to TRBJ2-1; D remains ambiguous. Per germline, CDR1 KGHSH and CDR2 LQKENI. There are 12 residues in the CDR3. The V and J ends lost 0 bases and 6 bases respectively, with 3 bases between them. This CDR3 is CASSPPINEQFF. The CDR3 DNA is TGTGCCAGCTCACCACCTATCAATGAGCAGTTCTTC.

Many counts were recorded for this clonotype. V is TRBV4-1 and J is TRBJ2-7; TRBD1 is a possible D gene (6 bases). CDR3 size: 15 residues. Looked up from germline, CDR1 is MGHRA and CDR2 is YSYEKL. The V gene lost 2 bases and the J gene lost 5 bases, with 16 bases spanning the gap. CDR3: CASSQMAGVKDEQYF. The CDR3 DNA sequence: TGCGCCAGCAGCCAAATGGCAGGGGTTAAGGACGAGCAGTACTTC.

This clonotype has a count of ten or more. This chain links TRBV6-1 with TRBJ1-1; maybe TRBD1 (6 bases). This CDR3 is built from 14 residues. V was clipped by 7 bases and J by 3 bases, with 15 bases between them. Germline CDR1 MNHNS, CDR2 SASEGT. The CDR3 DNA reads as TGTGCCAGCACCTCTCCGGCAGGGGACACTGAAGCTTTCTTT. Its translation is CASTSPAGDTEAFF.

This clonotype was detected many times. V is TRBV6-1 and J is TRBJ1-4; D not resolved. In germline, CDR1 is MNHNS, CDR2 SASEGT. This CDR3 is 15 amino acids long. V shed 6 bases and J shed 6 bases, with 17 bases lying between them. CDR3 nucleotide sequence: TGTGCCAGCAGCCCCTTCGGGCAGACTGATGAAAAACTGTTTTTT. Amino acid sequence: CASSPFGQTDEKLFF.

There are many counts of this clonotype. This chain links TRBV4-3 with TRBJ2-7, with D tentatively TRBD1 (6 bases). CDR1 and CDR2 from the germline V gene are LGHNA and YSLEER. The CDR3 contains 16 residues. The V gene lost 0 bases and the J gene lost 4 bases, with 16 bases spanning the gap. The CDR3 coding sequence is TGCGCCAGCAGCCAAGATACCGTTTCAGGGGAATACGAGCAGTACTTC. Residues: CASSQDTVSGEYEQYF.

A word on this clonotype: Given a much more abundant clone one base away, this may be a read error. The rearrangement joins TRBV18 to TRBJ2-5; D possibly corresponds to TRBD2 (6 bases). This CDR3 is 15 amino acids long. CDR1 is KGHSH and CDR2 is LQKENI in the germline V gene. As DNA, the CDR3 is TGTGCCGGCTCACCTCCAGGGACTTTCCAAGAGACCCAGTACTTC. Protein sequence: CAGSPPGTFQETQYF. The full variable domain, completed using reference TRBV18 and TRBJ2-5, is NAGVMQNPRHLVRRRGQEARLRCSPMKGHSHVYWYRQLPEEGLKFMVYLQKENIIDESGMPKERFSAEFPKEGPSILRIQQVVRGDSAAYFCAGSPPGTFQETQYFGPGTRLLVL.

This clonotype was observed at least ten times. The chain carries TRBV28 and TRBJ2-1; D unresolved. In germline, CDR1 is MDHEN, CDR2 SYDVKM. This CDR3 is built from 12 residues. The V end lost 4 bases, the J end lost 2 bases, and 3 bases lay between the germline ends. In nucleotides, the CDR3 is TGTGCCAGCAGTTCCCCCTACAATGAGCAGTTCTTC. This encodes CASSSPYNEQFF.

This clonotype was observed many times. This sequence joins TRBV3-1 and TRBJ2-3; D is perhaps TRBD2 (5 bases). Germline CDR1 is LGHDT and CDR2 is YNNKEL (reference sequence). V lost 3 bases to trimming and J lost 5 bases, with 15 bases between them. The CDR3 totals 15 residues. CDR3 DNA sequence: TGTGCCAGCAGCCACCTCTACCGCCGGGGAGATACGCAGTATTTT. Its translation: CASSHLYRRGDTQYF.